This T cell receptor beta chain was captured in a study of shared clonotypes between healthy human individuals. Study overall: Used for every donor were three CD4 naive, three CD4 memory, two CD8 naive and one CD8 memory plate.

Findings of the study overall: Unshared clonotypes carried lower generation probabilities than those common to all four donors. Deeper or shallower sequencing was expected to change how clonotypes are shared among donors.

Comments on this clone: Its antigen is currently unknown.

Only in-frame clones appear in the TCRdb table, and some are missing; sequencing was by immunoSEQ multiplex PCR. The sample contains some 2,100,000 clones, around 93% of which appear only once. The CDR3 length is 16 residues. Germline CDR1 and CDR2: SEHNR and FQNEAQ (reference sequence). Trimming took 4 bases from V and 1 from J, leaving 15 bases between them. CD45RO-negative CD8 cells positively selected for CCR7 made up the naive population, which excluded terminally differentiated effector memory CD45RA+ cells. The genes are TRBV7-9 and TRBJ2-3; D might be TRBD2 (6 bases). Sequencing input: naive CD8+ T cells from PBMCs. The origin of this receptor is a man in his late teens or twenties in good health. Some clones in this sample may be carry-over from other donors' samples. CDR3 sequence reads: CASSSGTSIRTDTQYF. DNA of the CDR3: TGTGCCAGCAGCTCCGGGACTTCGATCCGCACAGATACGCAGTATTTT.